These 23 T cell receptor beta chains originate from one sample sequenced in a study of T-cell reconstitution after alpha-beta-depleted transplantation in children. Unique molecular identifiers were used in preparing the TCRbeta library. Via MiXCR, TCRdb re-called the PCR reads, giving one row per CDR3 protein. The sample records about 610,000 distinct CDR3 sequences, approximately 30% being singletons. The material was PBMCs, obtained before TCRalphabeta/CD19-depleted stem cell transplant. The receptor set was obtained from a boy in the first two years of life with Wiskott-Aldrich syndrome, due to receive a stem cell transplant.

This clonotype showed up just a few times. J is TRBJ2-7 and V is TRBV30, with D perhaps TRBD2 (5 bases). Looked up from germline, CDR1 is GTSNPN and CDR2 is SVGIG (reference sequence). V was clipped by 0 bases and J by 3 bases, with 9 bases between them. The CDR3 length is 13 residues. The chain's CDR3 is CAWSVGLDYEQYF. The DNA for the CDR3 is TGTGCCTGGAGTGTAGGACTTGACTACGAGCAGTACTTC.

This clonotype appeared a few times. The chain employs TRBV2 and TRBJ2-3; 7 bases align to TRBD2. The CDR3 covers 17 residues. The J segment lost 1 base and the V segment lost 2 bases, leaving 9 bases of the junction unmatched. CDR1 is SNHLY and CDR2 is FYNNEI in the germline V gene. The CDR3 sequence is CASSEPPWAGGTDTQYF. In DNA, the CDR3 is TGTGCCAGCAGTGAACCCCCTTGGGCGGGAGGCACAGATACGCAGTATTTT. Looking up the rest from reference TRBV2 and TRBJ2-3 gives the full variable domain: EPEVTQTPSHQVTQMGQEVILRCVPISNHLYFYWYRQILGQKVEFLVSFYNNEISEKSEIFDDQFSVERPDGSNFTLKIRSTKLEDSAMYFCASSEPPWAGGTDTQYFGPGTRLTVL.

In DNA, the CDR3 is TGCGCCAGCAGCTTGGCGATAGCGGGGTCCTACAATGAGCAGTTCTTC. Translated, it gives CASSLAIAGSYNEQFF. The chain employs TRBV5-1 and TRBJ2-1; 8 bases are a match to TRBD2. The germline V gene has CDR1 SGHRS and CDR2 YFSETQ. This CDR3 contains 16 residues. Trimming took 0 bases from V and 1 from J; bases not matched to a gene: 3.

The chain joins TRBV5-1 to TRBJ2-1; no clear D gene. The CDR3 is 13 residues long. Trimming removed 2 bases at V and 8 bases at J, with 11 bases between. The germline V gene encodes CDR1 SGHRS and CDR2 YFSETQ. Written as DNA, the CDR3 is TGCGCCAGCAGCTTAGGGCCCCCGGATGAGCAGTTCTTC. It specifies CASSLGPPDEQFF.

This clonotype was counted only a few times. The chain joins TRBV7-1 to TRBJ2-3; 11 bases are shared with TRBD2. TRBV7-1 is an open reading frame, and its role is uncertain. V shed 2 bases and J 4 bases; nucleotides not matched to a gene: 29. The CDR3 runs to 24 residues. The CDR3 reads CASSSPSGDSGRASNDRGADTQYF. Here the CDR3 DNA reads TGTGCCAGCAGCTCACCGAGCGGGGATAGCGGGAGGGCCTCCAACGATCGGGGCGCAGATACGCAGTATTTT.

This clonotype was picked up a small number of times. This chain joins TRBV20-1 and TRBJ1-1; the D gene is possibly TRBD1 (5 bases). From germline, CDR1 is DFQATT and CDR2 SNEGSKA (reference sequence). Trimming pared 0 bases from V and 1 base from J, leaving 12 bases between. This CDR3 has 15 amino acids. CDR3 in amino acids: CSARDARTPNTEAFF. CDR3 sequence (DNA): TGCAGTGCTAGAGATGCTAGGACACCGAACACTGAAGCTTTCTTT.

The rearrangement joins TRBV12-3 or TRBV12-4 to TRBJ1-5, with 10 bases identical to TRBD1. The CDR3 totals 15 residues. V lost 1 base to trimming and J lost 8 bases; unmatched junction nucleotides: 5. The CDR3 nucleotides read TGTGCCAGCAGTTTAGGGACAGGGGGACGGGAGCCCCAGCATTTT. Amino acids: CASSLGTGGREPQHF.

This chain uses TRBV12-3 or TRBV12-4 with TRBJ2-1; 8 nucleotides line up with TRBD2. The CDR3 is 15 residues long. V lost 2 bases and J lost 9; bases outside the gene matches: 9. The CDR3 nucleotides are TGTGCCAGCAGTTTAAGGCCTAGCGGGTCCGCTGAGCAGTTCTTC. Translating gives CASSLRPSGSAEQFF.

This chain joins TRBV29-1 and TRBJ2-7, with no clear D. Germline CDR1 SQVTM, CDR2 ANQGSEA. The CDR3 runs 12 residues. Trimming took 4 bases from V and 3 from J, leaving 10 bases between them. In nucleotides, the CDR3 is TGCAGCGTTGTTACGGACCGCTACGAGCAGTACTTC. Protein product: CSVVTDRYEQYF.

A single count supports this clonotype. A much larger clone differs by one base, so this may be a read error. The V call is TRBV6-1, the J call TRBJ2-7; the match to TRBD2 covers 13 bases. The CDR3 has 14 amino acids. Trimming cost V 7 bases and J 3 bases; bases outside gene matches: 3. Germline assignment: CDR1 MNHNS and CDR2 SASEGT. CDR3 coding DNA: TGTGCCAGCACCCGACTAGCGGGAGGCTACGAGCAGTACTTC. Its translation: CASTRLAGGYEQYF.

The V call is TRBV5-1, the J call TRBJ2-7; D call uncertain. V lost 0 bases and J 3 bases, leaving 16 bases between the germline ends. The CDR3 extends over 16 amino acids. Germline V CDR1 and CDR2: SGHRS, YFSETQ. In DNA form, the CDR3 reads TGCGCCAGCAGCTTGGCCCGAAGCCGAGACCTCTACGAGCAGTACTTC. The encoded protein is CASSLARSRDLYEQYF. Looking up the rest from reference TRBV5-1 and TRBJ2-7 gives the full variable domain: KAGVTQTPRYLIKTRGQQVTLSCSPISGHRSVSWYQQTPGQGLQFLFEYFSETQRNKGNFPGRFSGRQFSNSRSEMNVSTLELGDSALYLCASSLARSRDLYEQYFGPGTRLTVT.

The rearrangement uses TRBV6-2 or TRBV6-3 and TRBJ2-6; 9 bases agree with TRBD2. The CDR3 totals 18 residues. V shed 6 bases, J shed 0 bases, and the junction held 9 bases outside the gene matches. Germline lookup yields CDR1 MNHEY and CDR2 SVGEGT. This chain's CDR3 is CASSRDSGGFSGANVLTF. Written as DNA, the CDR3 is TGTGCCAGCAGCCGAGATAGCGGGGGTTTCTCTGGGGCCAACGTCCTGACTTTC.

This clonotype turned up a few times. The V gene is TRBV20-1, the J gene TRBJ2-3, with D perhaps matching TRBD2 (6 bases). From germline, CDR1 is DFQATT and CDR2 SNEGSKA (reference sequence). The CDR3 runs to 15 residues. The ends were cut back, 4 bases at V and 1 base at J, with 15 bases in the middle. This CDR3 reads CSATGGLGGTDTQYF. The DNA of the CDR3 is TGCAGTGCTACCGGGGGACTCGGGGGCACAGATACGCAGTATTTT.

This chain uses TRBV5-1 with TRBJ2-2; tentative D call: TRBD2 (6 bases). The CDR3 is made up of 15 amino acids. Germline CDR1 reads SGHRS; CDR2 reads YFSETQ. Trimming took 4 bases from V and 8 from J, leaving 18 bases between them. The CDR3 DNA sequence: TGCGCCAGCAGCAAAGCCGGAGGGAAGGAGGGGGAGCTGTTTTTT. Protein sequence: CASSKAGGKEGELFF.

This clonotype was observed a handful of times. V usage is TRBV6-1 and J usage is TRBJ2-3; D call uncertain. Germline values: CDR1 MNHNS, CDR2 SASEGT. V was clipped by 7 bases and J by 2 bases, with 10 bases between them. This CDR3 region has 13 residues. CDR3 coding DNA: TGTGCCAGCACCGATCCTATCACAGATACGCAGTATTTT. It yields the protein CASTDPITDTQYF.

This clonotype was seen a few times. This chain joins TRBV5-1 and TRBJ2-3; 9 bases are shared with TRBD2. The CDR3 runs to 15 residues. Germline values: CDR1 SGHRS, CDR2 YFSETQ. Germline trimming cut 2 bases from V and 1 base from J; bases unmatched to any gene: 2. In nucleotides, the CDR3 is TGCGCCAGCAGCTTACTAGCGGGTCGCACAGATACGCAGTATTTT. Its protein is CASSLLAGRTDTQYF.

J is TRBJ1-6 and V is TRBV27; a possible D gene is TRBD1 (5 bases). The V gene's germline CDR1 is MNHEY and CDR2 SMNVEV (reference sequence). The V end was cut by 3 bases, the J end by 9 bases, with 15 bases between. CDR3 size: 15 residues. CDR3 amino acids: CASSFSARVSSPLHF. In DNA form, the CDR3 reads TGTGCCAGCAGTTTCTCCGCCAGGGTTAGTTCACCCCTCCACTTT.

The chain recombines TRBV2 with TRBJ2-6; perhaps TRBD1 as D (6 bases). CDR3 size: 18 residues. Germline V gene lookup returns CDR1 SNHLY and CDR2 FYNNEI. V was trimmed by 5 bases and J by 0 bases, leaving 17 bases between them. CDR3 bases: TGTGCCAGCAGTCCAGACAGGACCCTAAGCTCTGGGGCCAACGTCCTGACTTTC. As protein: CASSPDRTLSSGANVLTF.

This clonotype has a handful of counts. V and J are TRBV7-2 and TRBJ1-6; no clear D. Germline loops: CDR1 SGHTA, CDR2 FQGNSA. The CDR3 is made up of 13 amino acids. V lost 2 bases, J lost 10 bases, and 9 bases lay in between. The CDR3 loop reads CASSLSQGSPLHF. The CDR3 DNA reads TGTGCCAGCAGCTTATCTCAAGGGTCACCCCTCCACTTT. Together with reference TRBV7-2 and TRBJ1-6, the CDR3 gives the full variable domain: GAGVSQSPSNKVTEKGKDVELRCDPISGHTALYWYRQSLGQGLEFLIYFQGNSAPDKSGLPSDRFSAERTGGSVSTLTIQRTQQEDSAVYLCASSLSQGSPLHFGNGTRLTVT.

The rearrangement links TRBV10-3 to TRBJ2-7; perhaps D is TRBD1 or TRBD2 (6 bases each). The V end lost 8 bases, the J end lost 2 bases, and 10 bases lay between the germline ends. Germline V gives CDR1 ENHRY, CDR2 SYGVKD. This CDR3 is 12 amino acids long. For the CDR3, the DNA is TGTGCCATCGGAGGGACACCCTACGAGCAGTACTTC. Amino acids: CAIGGTPYEQYF.

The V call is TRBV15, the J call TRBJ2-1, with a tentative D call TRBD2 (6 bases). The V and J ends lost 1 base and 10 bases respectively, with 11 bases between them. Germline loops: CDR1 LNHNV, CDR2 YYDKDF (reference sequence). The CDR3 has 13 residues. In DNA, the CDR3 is TGTGCCACCAGCAGAGCCACCGGGAGCGAGCAGTTCTTC. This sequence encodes CATSRATGSEQFF.

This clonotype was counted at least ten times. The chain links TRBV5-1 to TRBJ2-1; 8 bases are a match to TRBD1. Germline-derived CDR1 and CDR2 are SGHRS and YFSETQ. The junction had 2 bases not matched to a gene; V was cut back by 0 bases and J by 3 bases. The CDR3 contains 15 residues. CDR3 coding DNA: TGCGCCAGCAGCTTGGGGACAGGGTACTACAATGAGCAGTTCTTC. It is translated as CASSLGTGYYNEQFF.

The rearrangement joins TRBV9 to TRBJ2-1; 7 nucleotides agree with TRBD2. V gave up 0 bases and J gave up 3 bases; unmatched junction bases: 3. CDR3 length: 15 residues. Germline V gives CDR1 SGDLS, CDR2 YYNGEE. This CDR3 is CASSVELANYNEQFF. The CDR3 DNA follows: TGTGCCAGCAGCGTAGAACTAGCGAACTACAATGAGCAGTTCTTC.